This T cell receptor beta chain is from a study of T cell responses to AZD1222 COVID-19 vaccine. Findings of the study overall: Within unmutated variant regions lay the reported targets of nearly half of spike-specific TCRs.

CDR1 is SQVTM, CDR2 ANQGSEA, per germline. This CDR3 spans 13 amino acids. The V end was cut by 4 bases, the J end by 6 bases, with 12 bases between. Profiling relied on immunoSEQ multiplex PCR, and the TCRdb table lists in-frame clones only, not all of them. The table has 140,000 to 150,000 clones, around 93% seen once. Only one count was recorded for this clone. As yet, its antigen is unknown. The sequenced sample was peripheral blood, obtained on day 0 of AZD1222 vaccination. This clonotype was sampled from an adult in good health. The chain combines TRBV29-1 with TRBJ2-2; unclear D gene. DNA for the CDR3: TGCAGCGTTGGAAGGGTGGGTTCCGGGGAGCTGTTTTTT. Its protein product is CSVGRVGSGELFF.